This T cell receptor (beta chain) was captured by sequencing in a study of T cell repertoires in aging, cancer and after chemotherapy. Study-level background: Patients with chronic lymphocytic leukemia were sampled before and after fludarabine- or bendamustine-based chemotherapy.

TCR beta rearrangements were amplified from peripheral blood genomic DNA. Points from the study as a whole: Compared with age-matched healthy donors, untreated hematological or solid cancer patients showed higher blood TCR clonality. These repertoire data do not allow conclusions about immunological memory after chemotherapy.

The germline CDR1 and CDR2 sequences are SGHAT and FQDESV (reference sequence). This CDR3 has 12 residues. Trimming left V 5 bases short and J 8 bases short, with 12 bases between. This clonotype was counted between two and nine times. What it recognizes is unknown. TRB rearrangements spanning V, D and J were amplified using mixed TRB-A/B primers. TCRdb reprocessed the multiplex PCR reads with MiXCR, giving one entry per CDR3 protein. The data contain 4,000 to 5,500 distinct CDR3 sequences, under 50% of them singletons. What was sequenced was blood. This sequence was found in a human donor with a blood cancer. This chain links TRBV11-1 with TRBJ1-1; no firm D call. The CDR3 reads CASSHSESEAFF. CDR3 DNA sequence: TGTGCCAGCAGCCATTCAGAGAGCGAAGCTTTCTTT.